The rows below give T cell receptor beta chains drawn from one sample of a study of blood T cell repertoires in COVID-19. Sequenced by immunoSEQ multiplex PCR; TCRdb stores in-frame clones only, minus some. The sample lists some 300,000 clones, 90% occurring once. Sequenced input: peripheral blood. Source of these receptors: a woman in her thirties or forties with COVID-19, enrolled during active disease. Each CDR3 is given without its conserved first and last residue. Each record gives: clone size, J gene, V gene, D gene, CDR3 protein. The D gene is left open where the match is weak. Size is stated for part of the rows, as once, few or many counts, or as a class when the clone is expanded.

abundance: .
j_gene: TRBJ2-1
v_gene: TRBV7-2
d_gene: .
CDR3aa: ASSLAGDRGLYNEQF

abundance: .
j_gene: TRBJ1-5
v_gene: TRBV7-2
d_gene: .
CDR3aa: ASSWTAYSNQPQH

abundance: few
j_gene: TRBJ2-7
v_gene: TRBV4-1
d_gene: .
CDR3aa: ASSREGAYSYEQY

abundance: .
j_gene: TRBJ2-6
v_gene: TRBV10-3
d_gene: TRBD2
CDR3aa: ATEAGGFSGANVLT

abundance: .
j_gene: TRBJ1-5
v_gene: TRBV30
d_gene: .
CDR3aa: AWSKGGQPQH

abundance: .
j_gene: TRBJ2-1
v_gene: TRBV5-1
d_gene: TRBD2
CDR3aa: ASSVAGESFYNEQF

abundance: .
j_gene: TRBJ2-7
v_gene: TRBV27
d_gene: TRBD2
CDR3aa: ATGASGTSYEQY

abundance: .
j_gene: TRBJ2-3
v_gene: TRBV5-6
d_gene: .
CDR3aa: ASSLRGTQY

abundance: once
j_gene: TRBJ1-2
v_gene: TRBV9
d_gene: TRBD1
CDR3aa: ASSGTGGAFRGYT

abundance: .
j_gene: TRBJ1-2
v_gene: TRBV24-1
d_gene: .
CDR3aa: ATSDWGQGTGYT

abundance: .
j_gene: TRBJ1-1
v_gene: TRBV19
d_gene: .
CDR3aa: ASSLRVRGKAF

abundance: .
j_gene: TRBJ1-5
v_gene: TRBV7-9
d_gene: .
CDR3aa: ASSSGLPDQPQH

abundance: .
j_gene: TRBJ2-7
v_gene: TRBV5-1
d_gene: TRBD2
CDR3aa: ASSFHLAGGPYEQY

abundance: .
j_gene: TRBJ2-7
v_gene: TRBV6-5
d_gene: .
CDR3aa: ASSRGGDRGEQY

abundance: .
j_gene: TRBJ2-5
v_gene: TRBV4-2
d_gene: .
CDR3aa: ASSQGQKQETQY

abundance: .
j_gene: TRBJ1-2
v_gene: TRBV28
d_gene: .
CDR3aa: ASSGGEPNYGYT

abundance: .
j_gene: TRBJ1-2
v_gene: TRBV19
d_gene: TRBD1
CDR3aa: ASSRQGSNYGYT

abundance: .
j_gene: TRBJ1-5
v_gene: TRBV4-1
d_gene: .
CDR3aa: ASSRTGQMNQPQH

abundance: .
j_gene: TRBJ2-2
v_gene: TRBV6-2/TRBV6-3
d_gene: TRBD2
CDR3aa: ASSPLAGTGELF

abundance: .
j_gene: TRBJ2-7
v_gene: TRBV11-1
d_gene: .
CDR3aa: ASRKGGSDYEQY

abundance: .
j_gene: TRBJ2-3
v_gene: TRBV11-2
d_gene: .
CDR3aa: ASSTSTDTQY

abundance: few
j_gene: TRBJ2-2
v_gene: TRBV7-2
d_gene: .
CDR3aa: ASSRNRESPNTGELF

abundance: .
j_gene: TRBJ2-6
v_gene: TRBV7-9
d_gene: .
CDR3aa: ASSEGAGANVLT

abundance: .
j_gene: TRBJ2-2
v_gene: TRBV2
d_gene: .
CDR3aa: ASQEATVSGELF

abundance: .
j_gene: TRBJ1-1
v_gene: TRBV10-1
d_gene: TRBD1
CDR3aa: ASSNRGRNTEAF

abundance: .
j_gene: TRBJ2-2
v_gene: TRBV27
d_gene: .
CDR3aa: ASSSRKTSATGELF

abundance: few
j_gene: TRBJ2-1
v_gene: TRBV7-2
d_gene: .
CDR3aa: AISSGVYNEQF

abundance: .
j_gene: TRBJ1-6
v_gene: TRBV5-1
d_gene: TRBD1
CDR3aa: ASSFGLRDRDPTPLH

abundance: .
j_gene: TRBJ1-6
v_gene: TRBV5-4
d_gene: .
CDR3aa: ASRAVGGATNDSPLH

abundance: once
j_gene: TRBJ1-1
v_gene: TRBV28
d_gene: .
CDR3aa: ASSLYGGDTEAF

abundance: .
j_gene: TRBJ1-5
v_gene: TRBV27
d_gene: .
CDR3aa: ASNPTVSSNQPQH

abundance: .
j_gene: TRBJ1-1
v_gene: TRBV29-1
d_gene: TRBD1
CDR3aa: SVAGGQGSYTEAF

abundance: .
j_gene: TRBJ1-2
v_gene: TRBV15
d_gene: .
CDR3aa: ATSRDFLGYT

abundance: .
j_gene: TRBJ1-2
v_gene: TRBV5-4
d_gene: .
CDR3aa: ASRGRGYYGYT

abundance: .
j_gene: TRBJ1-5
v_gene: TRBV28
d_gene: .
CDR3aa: ASEGWDSNQPQH

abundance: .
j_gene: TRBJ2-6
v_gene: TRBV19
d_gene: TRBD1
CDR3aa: ASSRDRGRGANVLT

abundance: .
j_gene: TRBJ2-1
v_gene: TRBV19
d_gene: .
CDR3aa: ASSIPGKADSYNEQF

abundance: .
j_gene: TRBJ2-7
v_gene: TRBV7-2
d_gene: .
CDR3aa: ASSPLGQSYEQY

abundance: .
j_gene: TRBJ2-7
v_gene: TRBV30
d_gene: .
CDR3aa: AWTGSSYEQY

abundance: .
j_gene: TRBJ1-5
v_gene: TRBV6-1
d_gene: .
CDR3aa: ASSEAWGYSNQPQH

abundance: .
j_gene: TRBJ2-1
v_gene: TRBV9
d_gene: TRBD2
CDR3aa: ASSVGASGEQF

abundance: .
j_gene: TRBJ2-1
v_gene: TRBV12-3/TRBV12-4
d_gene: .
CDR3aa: ASSLAQYNEQF

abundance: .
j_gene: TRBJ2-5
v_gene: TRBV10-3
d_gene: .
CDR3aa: AISDSSRGKTQY

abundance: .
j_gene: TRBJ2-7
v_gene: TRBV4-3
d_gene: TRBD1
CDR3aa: ASSLRTGPTYEQY

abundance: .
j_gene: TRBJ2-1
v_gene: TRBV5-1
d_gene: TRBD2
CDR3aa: ASSGGERESSYNEQF

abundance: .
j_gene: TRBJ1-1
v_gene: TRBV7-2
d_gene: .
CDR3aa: ASSPGYANTEAF

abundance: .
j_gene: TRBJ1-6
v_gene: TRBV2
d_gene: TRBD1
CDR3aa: ASRVRDSNNSPLH

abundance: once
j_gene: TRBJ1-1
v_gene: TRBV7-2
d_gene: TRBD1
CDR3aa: ASSLEQGAAEAF

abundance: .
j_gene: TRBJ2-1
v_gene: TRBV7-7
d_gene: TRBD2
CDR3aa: ASSPGLASLNEQF

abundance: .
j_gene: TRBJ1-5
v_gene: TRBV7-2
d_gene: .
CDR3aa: ASSYYNQPQH